This T cell receptor (beta chain) was sequenced in a study of blood T cell repertoires in COVID-19. Across the study: The United States, Italy and Spain supplied acute and convalescent COVID-19 samples. From T cells, B-cell-depleted T cells, or PBMCs came the material, which was cDNA or gDNA.

The CDR3 has 17 amino acids. The V and J ends lost 1 base and 3 bases, in that order; junction bases with no gene match: 7. CDR1 is SNHLY, CDR2 FYNNEI, per germline. In the authors' methods: Estimation of nucleated cell counts was performed using reference gene primer amplification. Produced via immunoSEQ multiplex PCR; TCRdb's table is partial and in-frame only. V, J and clone size are taken as reported in that table, and D and trimming were inferred from the DNA itself. The sample includes 390,000 or so clones, roughly 89% of them seen just once. The V call is TRBV2, the J call TRBJ2-1; TRBD2 matches 9 bases. The sequence was obtained from a woman aged 30 to 39 with active or convalescent COVID-19. The material sequenced was peripheral blood. The CDR3 loop reads CASSEGRGRALYNEQFF. The CDR3 nucleotides are TGTGCCAGCAGTGAAGGGCGCGGGAGGGCCCTCTACAATGAGCAGTTCTTC.